These 32 T cell receptor beta chains were all obtained from the same sample, sequenced in a study of monozygotic twins with inflammatory bowel disease. For each CDR3 protein, TCRdb gives one entry from its re-call of the 5' RACE reads, without DNA. This sample carries more than 300,000 distinct CDR3 sequences, with 2.5% to 3% going to the ten biggest clones. The sample comprised blood. The receptors were sampled from a human donor with ulcerative colitis or Crohn's disease, or a healthy co-twin of an affected twin (not recorded which).

The CDR3 sequence: CASSPGQGAGGYTF. The chain combines TRBV28 with TRBJ1-2; TCRdb's assignment of TRBD1 cannot be checked, as there is no DNA. Germline CDR1 MDHEN, CDR2 SYDVKM. This CDR3 is built from 14 residues.

The V gene is TRBV6-2 or TRBV6-3, the J gene TRBJ2-3; absent DNA, TCRdb's TRBD2 call cannot be checked. This CDR3 has 16 amino acids. Germline V gene sequence: CDR1 MNHEY, CDR2 SVGEGT. The CDR3 loop is CASSYFGGSAGDTQYF.

This chain links TRBV7-9 with TRBJ2-4. Germline values: CDR1 SEHNR, CDR2 FQNEAQ (reference sequence). The CDR3 totals 15 residues. The CDR3 loop is CASSLDAIWENIQYF.

The chain couples TRBV24-1 to TRBJ2-2; without DNA, the TCRdb call of TRBD1 cannot be checked. This CDR3 region has 17 residues. In germline, CDR1 is KGHDR, CDR2 SFDVKD. The CDR3 here is CATSDSARGQGAGELFF.

This rearrangement joins TRBV12-3 or TRBV12-4 to TRBJ2-5; TCRdb proposes TRBD2, but this gene call is untestable without DNA. This CDR3 spans 14 amino acids. The CDR3 sequence is CASRPGLAQETQYF.

The V and J genes are TRBV7-2 and TRBJ2-7; the TCRdb call, TRBD1, lacks DNA for checking. The CDR3 runs to 14 residues. Germline V gives CDR1 SGHTA, CDR2 FQGNSA. This CDR3 reads CASSLAGTEYEQYF.

The V gene is TRBV11-1, the J gene TRBJ2-1; TCRdb picks TRBD2, but there is no DNA to check that call. The CDR3 totals 12 residues. The germline V gene has CDR1 SGHAT and CDR2 FQDESV (reference sequence). The CDR3 protein is CASSLTGTSLFF.

The chain combines TRBV20-1 with TRBJ1-5. The CDR3 has 18 amino acids. Germline loops: CDR1 DFQATT, CDR2 SNEGSKA (reference sequence). The CDR3 here is CSARDHQLKPNSNQPQHF.

CDR3 amino acids: CSGTSGVEQYF. V gene TRBV20-1 combines with J gene TRBJ2-7; TCRdb's D call of TRBD2 is untestable without DNA. CDR1 and CDR2 (germline): DFQATT, SNEGSKA (reference sequence). This CDR3 has 11 residues.

This rearrangement joins TRBV4-1 to TRBJ2-5; checking the TCRdb D call of TRBD1 is not possible without DNA. The CDR3 runs to 17 residues. Germline V gene sequence: CDR1 MGHRA, CDR2 YSYEKL. CDR3 loop: CASSQGSGGRDLETQYF.

This chain connects TRBV7-2 to TRBJ2-1; TCRdb names TRBD1, which stays unverified in the absence of DNA. Germline CDR1 and CDR2: SGHTA and FQGNSA. The length of the CDR3 is 15 residues. CDR3 sequence: CASSSVAGAVTEQFF.

The genes are TRBV5-1 and TRBJ2-5; TCRdb lists TRBD2, though no DNA is available to test this call. Per germline, CDR1 SGHRS and CDR2 YFSETQ. The CDR3 covers 14 residues. CDR3 residues: CASSLYAAGETQYF.

The chain has TRBV12-3 or TRBV12-4 and TRBJ2-1; TCRdb names TRBD1, which stays unverified in the absence of DNA. There are 15 residues in the CDR3. The CDR3: CASSYRDRVDNEQFF.

CDR3 protein: CASSLGGVLAKNIQYF. The chain has TRBV7-9 and TRBJ2-4; without DNA, the TCRdb call of TRBD1 cannot be checked. Germline CDR1 SEHNR, CDR2 FQNEAQ (reference sequence). This CDR3 is 16 amino acids long.

CDR3 protein: CSASRHTGELFF. This sequence joins TRBV20-1 and TRBJ2-2. The germline V gene has CDR1 DFQATT and CDR2 SNEGSKA (reference sequence). This CDR3 region has 12 residues.

The rearrangement joins TRBV5-1 to TRBJ2-7; TCRdb outputs TRBD1, but without DNA this stays unchecked. Germline lookup yields CDR1 SGHRS and CDR2 YFSETQ. The CDR3 covers 13 residues. CDR3 in amino acids: CASSATGGYEQYF.

This rearrangement joins TRBV7-3 to TRBJ1-2; TCRdb's D call of TRBD1 is untestable without DNA. Germline V gene data show CDR1 as SGHTA and CDR2 as FQGTGA. The CDR3 extends over 15 amino acids. The CDR3 here is CASSPDDVRDYGYTF.

The chain recombines TRBV6-5 with TRBJ2-7; TCRdb designates TRBD1, a call that cannot be tested without DNA. The CDR3 runs to 14 residues. Germline CDR1 MNHEY, CDR2 SVGAGI. CDR3 protein: CASSFSGQGYEQYF.

V gene TRBV7-8 combines with J gene TRBJ2-7. The CDR3 loop spans 15 amino acids. CDR1 and CDR2 (germline): SGHVS, FQNEAQ. The CDR3 sequence: CASSLEIIHPYEQYF.

The genes are TRBV19 and TRBJ1-2; the D call from TCRdb, TRBD1, cannot be confirmed without DNA. The CDR3 totals 11 residues. Per the germline V gene, CDR1 is LNHDA and CDR2 is SQIVND (reference sequence). The CDR3: CASSRDGGYTF.

J is TRBJ1-1 and V is TRBV5-1; TCRdb's assignment of TRBD1 cannot be checked, as there is no DNA. The CDR3 has 15 amino acids. Germline CDR1 SGHRS, CDR2 YFSETQ. CDR3 region: CASSLDDRPRTGAFF.

This chain uses TRBV9 with TRBJ2-4; TCRdb selects TRBD1, and the lack of DNA leaves this call unchecked. This CDR3 has 15 residues. The germline V gene has CDR1 SGDLS and CDR2 YYNGEE. CDR3 loop: CASSPSSGVGDIQYF.

The genes are TRBV27 and TRBJ1-6. CDR1 and CDR2 from the germline V gene are MNHEY and SMNVEV (reference sequence). The CDR3 has 16 amino acids. This chain's CDR3 is CASSSLTIGLNSPLHF.

This chain links TRBV6-2 or TRBV6-3 with TRBJ1-2; the D gene TCRdb calls, TRBD1, cannot be checked with no DNA. Germline values: CDR1 MNHEY, CDR2 SVGEGT. The CDR3 totals 15 residues. The CDR3 region is CASSYPGRTQYGYTF.

The V gene is TRBV7-9, the J gene TRBJ2-2. The CDR3 contains 13 residues. Germline V gene data show CDR1 as SEHNR and CDR2 as FQNEAQ (reference sequence). The chain's CDR3 is CASSLDPARELFF.

The CDR3 here is CASTGEGTGEYEQYF. The V and J genes are TRBV7-2 and TRBJ2-7; TCRdb designates TRBD1, a call that cannot be tested without DNA. Germline V gene data show CDR1 as SGHTA and CDR2 as FQGNSA. This CDR3 has 15 amino acids.

The V gene is TRBV4-1, the J gene TRBJ2-2; TCRdb calls TRBD1, which cannot be checked without DNA. This CDR3 spans 18 amino acids. Germline CDR1 MGHRA, CDR2 YSYEKL. The CDR3 sequence: CASSQEGDRDRGSGELFF.

J is TRBJ2-1 and V is TRBV20-1; the D call of TRBD2 rests on TCRdb alone, since no DNA is present to check it. Germline assignment: CDR1 DFQATT and CDR2 SNEGSKA (reference sequence). The CDR3 covers 15 residues. The CDR3 sequence: CSAGGGGDVYNEQFF.

The rearrangement joins TRBV4-3 to TRBJ2-1; the TCRdb call, TRBD2, lacks DNA for checking. Germline-derived CDR1 and CDR2 are LGHNA and YSLEER. The CDR3 sequence is 15 residues long. CDR3 protein: CASSQDLLAGNEQFF.

The V call is TRBV11-2, the J call TRBJ2-5; TCRdb's D gene call, TRBD1, goes unchecked for lack of DNA. Germline V gene lookup returns CDR1 SGHAT and CDR2 FQNNGV. The CDR3 contains 15 residues. The CDR3 region is CASSLNRGGQETQYF.

The V call is TRBV19, the J call TRBJ2-3; TCRdb lists TRBD2, though no DNA is available to test this call. The CDR3 spans 17 residues. Looked up from germline, CDR1 is LNHDA and CDR2 is SQIVND (reference sequence). CDR3 sequence: CASSNPALAGFIDTQYF.

The chain combines TRBV11-2 with TRBJ2-1; the D call from TCRdb, TRBD1, cannot be confirmed without DNA. This CDR3 comprises 17 residues. Looked up from germline, CDR1 is SGHAT and CDR2 is FQNNGV. The CDR3 reads CASSPGWSGGPYNEQFF.